Listed below are T cell receptor beta chains from one sample, sequenced in a study of human T cells and chemical hapten exposure. TCRdb called the RACE reads again in MiXCR, with one record for every CDR3 protein. This sample has over 50,000 distinct CDR3 sequences, with 9.5% to 10% found just once. Sequenced here: whole blood, sampled in connection with sensitization to the hapten diphenylcyclopropenone (DPC). Receptor source: a woman aged 25-40 years with alopecia areata. Some clones in this sample may be carry-over from other donors' samples. Both conserved end residues are trimmed from each CDR3. Expanded clones get a size class; other rows say once, few or many, or leave the size out.

v_call	cdr3_length	clone_size	j_call	cdr3_aa
TRBV4-2	13	few	TRBJ1-6	ASSPGHVNNSPLH
TRBV15	13	.	TRBJ2-3	ATSRRRGGTDTQY
TRBV3-1	14	.	TRBJ2-3	ASSPGVAARTDTLY
TRBV25-1	11	many	TRBJ1-1	ASSDPGNTEAF
TRBV5-1	11	many	TRBJ1-2	ASSLGGSRGYT
TRBV5-4	12	.	TRBJ2-5	ASSLVGTEETQY
TRBV27	9	few	TRBJ1-5	ATYTIQSQH
TRBV10-3	14	few	TRBJ2-3	AIRHGTSGGTDTQY
TRBV5-1	14	few	TRBJ2-7	ASSLVAGTGDKEQY
TRBV3-1	10	few	TRBJ1-2	ASSRGSYGYT
TRBV5-1	13	many	TRBJ2-1	ASSLTGQSSNEQF
TRBV29-1	13	few	TRBJ1-1	SVEQVFPGGTEAF
TRBV28	11	many	TRBJ1-2	ASSRTANYGYT
TRBV7-2	10	many	TRBJ2-3	ASSSYTDTQY
TRBV20-1	12	many	TRBJ2-3	SAGVTSSTDTQY
TRBV10-3	10	few	TRBJ2-3	AAKGAGDTQY